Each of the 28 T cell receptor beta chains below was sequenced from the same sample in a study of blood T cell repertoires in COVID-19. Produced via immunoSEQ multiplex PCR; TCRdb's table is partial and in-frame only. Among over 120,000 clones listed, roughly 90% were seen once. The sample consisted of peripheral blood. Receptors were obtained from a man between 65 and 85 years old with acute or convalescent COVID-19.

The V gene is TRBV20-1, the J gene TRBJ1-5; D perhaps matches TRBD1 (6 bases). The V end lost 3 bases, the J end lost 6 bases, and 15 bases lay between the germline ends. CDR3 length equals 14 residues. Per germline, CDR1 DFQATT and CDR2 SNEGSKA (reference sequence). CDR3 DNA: TGCAGTGCTAGTGCCAGGGGAGTTGGTCAGCCCCAGCATTTT. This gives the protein CSASARGVGQPQHF.

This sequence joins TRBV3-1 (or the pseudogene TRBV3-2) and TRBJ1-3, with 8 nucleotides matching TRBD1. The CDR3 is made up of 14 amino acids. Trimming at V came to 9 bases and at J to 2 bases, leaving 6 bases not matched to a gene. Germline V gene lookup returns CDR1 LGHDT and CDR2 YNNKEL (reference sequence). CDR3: CASGQGETGNTIYF. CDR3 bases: TGTGCCAGTGGACAGGGAGAGACTGGAAACACCATATATTTT.

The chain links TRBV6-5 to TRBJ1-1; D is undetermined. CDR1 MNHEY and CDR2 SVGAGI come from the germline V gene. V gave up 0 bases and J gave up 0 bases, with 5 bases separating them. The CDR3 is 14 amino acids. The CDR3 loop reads CASSYSRMNTEAFF. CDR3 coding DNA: TGTGCCAGCAGTTACTCGAGGATGAACACTGAAGCTTTCTTT.

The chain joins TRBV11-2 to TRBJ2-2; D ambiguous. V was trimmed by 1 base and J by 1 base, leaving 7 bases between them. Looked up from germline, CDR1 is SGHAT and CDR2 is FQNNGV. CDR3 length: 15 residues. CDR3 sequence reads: CASSLVAGNTGELFF. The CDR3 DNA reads TGTGCCAGCAGCTTAGTGGCAGGGAACACCGGGGAGCTGTTTTTT.

In DNA form, the CDR3 reads TGTGCCAGCAGCTTAGCCGGGGGGGACCTAAACACTGAAGCTTTCTTT. It is translated as CASSLAGGDLNTEAFF. J is TRBJ1-1 and V is TRBV7-9; D is possibly TRBD1 (5 bases). Trimming cost V 0 bases and J 2 bases, with 13 bases left between them. The CDR3 is made up of 16 amino acids. Germline V gene sequence: CDR1 SEHNR, CDR2 FQNEAQ (reference sequence).

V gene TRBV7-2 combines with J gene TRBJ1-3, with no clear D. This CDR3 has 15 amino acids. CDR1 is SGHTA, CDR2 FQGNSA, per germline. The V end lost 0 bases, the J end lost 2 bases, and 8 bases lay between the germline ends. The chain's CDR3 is CASSLARQTGNTIYF. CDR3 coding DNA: TGTGCCAGCAGCTTAGCGCGGCAGACTGGAAACACCATATATTTT.

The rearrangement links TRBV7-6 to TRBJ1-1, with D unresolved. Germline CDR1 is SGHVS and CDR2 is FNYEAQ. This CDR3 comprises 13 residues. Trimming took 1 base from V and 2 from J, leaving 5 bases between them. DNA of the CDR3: TGTGCCAGCAGCTTAGGAGAAAACACTGAAGCTTTCTTT. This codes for CASSLGENTEAFF.

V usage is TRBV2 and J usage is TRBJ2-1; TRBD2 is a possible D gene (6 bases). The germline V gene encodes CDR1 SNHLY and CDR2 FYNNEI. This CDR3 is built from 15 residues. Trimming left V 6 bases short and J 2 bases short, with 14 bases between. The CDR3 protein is CASRAGTGPYNEQFF. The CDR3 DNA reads TGTGCCAGCAGGGCCGGGACTGGACCCTACAATGAGCAGTTCTTC.

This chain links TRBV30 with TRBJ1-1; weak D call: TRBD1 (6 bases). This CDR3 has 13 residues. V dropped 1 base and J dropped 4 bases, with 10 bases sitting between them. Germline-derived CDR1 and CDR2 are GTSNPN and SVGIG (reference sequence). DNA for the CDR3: TGTGCCTGGAGTGAGGGAGGGGGCACTGAAGCTTTCTTT. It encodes CAWSEGGGTEAFF.

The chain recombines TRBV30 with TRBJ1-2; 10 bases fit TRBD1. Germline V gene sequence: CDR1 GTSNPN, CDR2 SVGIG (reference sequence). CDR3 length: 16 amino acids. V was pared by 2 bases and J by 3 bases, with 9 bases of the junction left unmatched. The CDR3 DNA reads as TGTGCCTGGAGTTCCCGGGGACAGGGGTTGTACTATGGCTACACCTTC. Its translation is CAWSSRGQGLYYGYTF.

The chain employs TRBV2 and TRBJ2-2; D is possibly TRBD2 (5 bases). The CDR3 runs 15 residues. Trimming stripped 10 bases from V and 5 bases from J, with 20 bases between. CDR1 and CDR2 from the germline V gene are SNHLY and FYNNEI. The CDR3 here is CATPRGQPGTGELFF. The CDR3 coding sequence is TGTGCCACCCCTCGGGGTCAACCGGGGACCGGGGAGCTGTTTTTT.

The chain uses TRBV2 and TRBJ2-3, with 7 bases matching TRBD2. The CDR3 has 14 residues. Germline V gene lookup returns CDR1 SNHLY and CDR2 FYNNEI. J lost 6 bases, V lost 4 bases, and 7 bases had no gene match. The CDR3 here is CASSGTRSLDTQYF. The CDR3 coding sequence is TGTGCCAGCAGTGGGACTAGGAGTTTGGATACGCAGTATTTT.

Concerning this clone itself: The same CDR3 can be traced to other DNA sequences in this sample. The CDR3 region has the DNA TGTGCCAGCAGTTTAGAACAGGGGAACTATGGCTACACCTTC. This translates into CASSLEQGNYGYTF. This chain uses TRBV28 with TRBJ1-2; 7 bases align to TRBD1. Unmatched junction bases numbered 2, after V lost 2 bases and J lost 2 bases. In germline, CDR1 is MDHEN, CDR2 SYDVKM. The CDR3 spans 14 residues.

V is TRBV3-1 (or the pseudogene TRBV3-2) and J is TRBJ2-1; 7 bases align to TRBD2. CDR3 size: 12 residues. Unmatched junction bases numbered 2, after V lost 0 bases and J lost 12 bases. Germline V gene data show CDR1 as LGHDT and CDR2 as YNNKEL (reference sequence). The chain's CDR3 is CASSQEGGWQFF. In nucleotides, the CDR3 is TGTGCCAGCAGCCAAGAGGGGGGGTGGCAGTTCTTC.

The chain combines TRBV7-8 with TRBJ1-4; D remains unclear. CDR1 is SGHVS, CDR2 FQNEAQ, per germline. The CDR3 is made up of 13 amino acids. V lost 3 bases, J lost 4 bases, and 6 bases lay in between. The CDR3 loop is CASSLQINEKLFF. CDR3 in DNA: TGTGCCAGCAGCTTGCAGATTAATGAAAAACTGTTTTTT. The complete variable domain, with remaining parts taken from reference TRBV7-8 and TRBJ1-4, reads GAGVSQSPRYKVAKRGQDVALRCDPISGHVSLFWYQQALGQGPEFLTYFQNEAQLDKSGLPSDRFFAERPEGSVSTLKIQRTQQEDSAVYLCASSLQINEKLFFGSGTQLSVL.

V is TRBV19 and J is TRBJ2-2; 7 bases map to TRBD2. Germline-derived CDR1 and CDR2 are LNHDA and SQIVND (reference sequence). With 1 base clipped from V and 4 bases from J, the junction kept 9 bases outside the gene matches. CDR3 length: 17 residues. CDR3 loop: CASSIGKRAGSTGELFF. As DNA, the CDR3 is TGTGCCAGTAGTATAGGGAAGCGAGCGGGAAGCACCGGGGAGCTGTTTTTT.

The CDR3 loop reads CATQAGNTEAFF. CDR3 DNA: TGTGCCACCCAGGCGGGTAACACTGAAGCTTTCTTT. The genes are TRBV6-6 and TRBJ1-1, with D unresolved. The CDR3 has 12 residues. V lost 10 bases and J 2 bases, leaving 11 bases between the germline ends. Germline CDR1 and CDR2: MNHNY and SVGAGI (reference sequence).

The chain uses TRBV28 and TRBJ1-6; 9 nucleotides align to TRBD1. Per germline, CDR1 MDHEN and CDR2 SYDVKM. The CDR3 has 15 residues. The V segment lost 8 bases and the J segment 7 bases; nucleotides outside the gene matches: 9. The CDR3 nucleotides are TGTGCCAGCGTTACAGGGGGCTCTGAGAATTCACCCCTCCACTTT. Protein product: CASVTGGSENSPLHF.

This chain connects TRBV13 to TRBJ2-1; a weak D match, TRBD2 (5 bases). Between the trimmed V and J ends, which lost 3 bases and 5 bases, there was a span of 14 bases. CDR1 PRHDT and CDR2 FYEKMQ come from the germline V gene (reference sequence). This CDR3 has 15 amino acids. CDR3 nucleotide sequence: TGTGCCAGCAGCTTGGGAAAACTAGTTAACAATGAGCAGTTCTTC. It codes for CASSLGKLVNNEQFF.

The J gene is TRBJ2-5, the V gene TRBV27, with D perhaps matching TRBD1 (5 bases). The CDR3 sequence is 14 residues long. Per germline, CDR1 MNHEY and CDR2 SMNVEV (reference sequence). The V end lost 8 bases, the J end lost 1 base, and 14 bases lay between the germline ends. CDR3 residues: CASSLNGAQETQYF. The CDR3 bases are TGTGCCAGCTCTCTGAATGGGGCCCAAGAGACCCAGTACTTC.

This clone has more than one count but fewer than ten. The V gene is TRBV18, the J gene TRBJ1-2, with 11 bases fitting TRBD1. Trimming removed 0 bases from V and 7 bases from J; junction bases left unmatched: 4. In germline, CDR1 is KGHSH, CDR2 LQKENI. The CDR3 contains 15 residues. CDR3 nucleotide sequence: TGTGCCAGCTCACCACCAGGACAGGGGGCCTCTGGCTACACCTTC. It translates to CASSPPGQGASGYTF.

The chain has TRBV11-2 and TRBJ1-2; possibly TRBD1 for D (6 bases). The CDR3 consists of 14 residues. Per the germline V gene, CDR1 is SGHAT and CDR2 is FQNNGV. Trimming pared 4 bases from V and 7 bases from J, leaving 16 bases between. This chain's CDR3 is CASSSRLTGPGYTF. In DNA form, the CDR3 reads TGTGCCAGCAGCTCGAGGTTGACAGGCCCTGGCTACACCTTC.

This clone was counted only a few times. The CDR3 DNA reads TGTGCCAGCACCCCGAAGGGTCAGGGGTATGGCTACACCTTC. Translation: CASTPKGQGYGYTF. The chain couples TRBV6-6 to TRBJ1-2, with D perhaps TRBD1 (6 bases). This CDR3 has 14 amino acids. CDR1 is MNHNY, CDR2 SVGAGI, per germline (reference sequence). The V gene lost 7 bases and the J gene lost 5 bases, with 17 bases spanning the gap.

CDR3 DNA sequence: TGTGCCAGCAGCCCCGGGGGGGGGTTAAGGTACAATGAGCAGTTCTTC. Amino acid sequence: CASSPGGGLRYNEQFF. This chain uses TRBV5-4 with TRBJ2-1, with 8 bases that match TRBD2. Germline CDR1 SGHNT, CDR2 YYREEE (reference sequence). The CDR3 consists of 16 residues. J was trimmed by 4 bases and V by 4 bases; bases with no gene match: 10.

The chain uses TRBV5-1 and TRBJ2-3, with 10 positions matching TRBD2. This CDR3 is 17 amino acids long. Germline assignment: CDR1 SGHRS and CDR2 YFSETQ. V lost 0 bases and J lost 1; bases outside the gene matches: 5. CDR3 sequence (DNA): TGCGCCAGCAGCTTGGTTGGTGGACTAGCGGGCACAGATACGCAGTATTTT. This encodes CASSLVGGLAGTDTQYF. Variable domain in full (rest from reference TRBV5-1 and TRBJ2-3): KAGVTQTPRYLIKTRGQQVTLSCSPISGHRSVSWYQQTPGQGLQFLFEYFSETQRNKGNFPGRFSGRQFSNSRSEMNVSTLELGDSALYLCASSLVGGLAGTDTQYFGPGTRLTVL.

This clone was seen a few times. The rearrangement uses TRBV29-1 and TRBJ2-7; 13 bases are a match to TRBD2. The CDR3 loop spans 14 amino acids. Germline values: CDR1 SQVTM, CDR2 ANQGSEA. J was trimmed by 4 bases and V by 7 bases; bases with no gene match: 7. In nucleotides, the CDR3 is TGCAGCGGAACCGGACTAGCGGGAGATTACGAGCAGTACTTC. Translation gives CSGTGLAGDYEQYF.

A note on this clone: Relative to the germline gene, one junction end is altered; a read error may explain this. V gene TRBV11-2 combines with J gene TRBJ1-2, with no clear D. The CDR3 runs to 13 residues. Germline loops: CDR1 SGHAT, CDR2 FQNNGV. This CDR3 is CASSFVGQSGCTF. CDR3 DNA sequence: TGTGCCAGCAGCTTTGTTGGTCAGTCTGGCTGCACCTTC. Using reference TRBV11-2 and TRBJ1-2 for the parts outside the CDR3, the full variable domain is EAGVAQSPRYKIIEKRQSVAFWCNPISGHATLYWYQQILGQGPKLLIQFQNNGVVDDSQLPKDRFSAERLKGVDSTLKIQPAKLEDSAVYLCASSFVGQSGCTFGSGTRLTVV.

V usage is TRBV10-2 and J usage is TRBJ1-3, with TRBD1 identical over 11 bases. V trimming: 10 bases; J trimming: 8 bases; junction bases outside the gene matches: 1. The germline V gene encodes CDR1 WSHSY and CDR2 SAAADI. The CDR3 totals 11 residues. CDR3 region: CATGQGDTIYF. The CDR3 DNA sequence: TGCGCCACGGGACAGGGGGACACCATATATTTT.